What follows are 8 T cell receptor beta chains derived from one specimen sequenced in a study of human T cells and chemical hapten exposure. TCRdb passed the RACE reads through MiXCR, listing each CDR3 protein once. The sample records roughly 82,000 distinct CDR3 sequences, 10% to 15% being singletons. As for time point: patch test 1, 2 weeks after DPC sensitization. The sample's treatment: therapeutic diphenylcyclopropenone sensitization with weekly scalp DPC. The sample consisted of whole blood, taken in connection with sensitization to the hapten diphenylcyclopropenone (DPC). Receptors were obtained from a woman aged 55-69 years with alopecia areata. Some clones in this sample may be carry-over from other donors' samples.

This clonotype came up many times. J is TRBJ1-2 and V is TRBV18; 8 bases agree with TRBD1. This CDR3 contains 14 residues. V lost 0 bases and J lost 9; bases outside the gene matches: 6. Germline-derived CDR1 and CDR2 are KGHSH and LQKENI. The CDR3 nucleotides are TGTGCCAGCTCACCACCGACAGGGGCTCTCAGCTACACCTTC. Encoded protein: CASSPPTGALSYTF.

This clonotype has ten or more counts. The J gene is TRBJ2-2, the V gene TRBV3-1, with D possibly being TRBD1 or TRBD2 (6 bases each). The CDR3 has 14 residues. The V gene lost 3 bases and the J gene lost 6 bases, with 11 bases spanning the gap. In germline, CDR1 is LGHDT, CDR2 YNNKEL (reference sequence). In nucleotides, the CDR3 is TGTGCCAGCAGCCACGGGGGCGGCGCCGGGGAGCTGTTTTTT. Translated: CASSHGGGAGELFF. Complete variable domain (other parts from reference TRBV3-1 and TRBJ2-2): DTAVSQTPKYLVTQMGNDKSIKCEQNLGHDTMYWYKQDSKKFLKIMFSYNNKELIINETVPNRFSPKSPDKAHLNLHINSLELGDSAVYFCASSHGGGAGELFFGEGSRLTVL.

This clonotype was observed a handful of times. This chain links TRBV19 with TRBJ2-7, with D maybe TRBD2 (6 bases). Germline V CDR1 and CDR2: LNHDA, SQIVND (reference sequence). This CDR3 comprises 15 residues. V lost 7 bases and J lost 3, with 19 bases in between. The CDR3 DNA reads as TGTGCCAGTAACCAAGGGAGGCTAGCCGACTACGAGCAGTACTTC. Amino acid sequence: CASNQGRLADYEQYF.

The chain is built from TRBV5-6 and TRBJ2-1, with 8 bases identical to TRBD1. This CDR3 has 17 residues. Germline lookup yields CDR1 SGHDT and CDR2 YYEEEE. The ends lost 2 bases at V and 3 bases at J; junction bases unmatched: 10. This CDR3 reads CASSLFGTGDIYNEQFF. In DNA form, the CDR3 reads TGTGCCAGCAGCTTATTCGGGACAGGCGACATCTACAATGAGCAGTTCTTC.

The count of this clonotype is one. This chain joins TRBV12-3 or TRBV12-4 and TRBJ2-1; D gene uncertain. The CDR3 loop spans 14 amino acids. V was pared by 1 base and J by 8 bases, with 12 bases between. CDR3 sequence reads: CASSLVPGRDEQFF. CDR3 DNA: TGTGCCAGCAGTTTAGTCCCCGGAAGGGATGAGCAGTTCTTC.

This clonotype was found many times. This sequence joins TRBV9 and TRBJ2-2; no definite D call. V dropped 0 bases and J dropped 6 bases, with 3 bases sitting between them. This CDR3 contains 12 residues. Germline V gene data show CDR1 as SGDLS and CDR2 as YYNGEE. Here the CDR3 reads CASSVGPGELFF. The CDR3 DNA sequence: TGTGCCAGCAGCGTAGGACCCGGGGAGCTGTTTTTT.

The chain is built from TRBV20-1 and TRBJ2-5; TRBD2 matches at 11 bases. The length of the CDR3 is 13 residues. J was trimmed by 5 bases and V by 7 bases; bases with no gene match: 6. Germline loops: CDR1 DFQATT, CDR2 SNEGSKA (reference sequence). CDR3 loop: CSVIAGGLETQYF. Here the CDR3 DNA reads TGCAGTGTCATAGCGGGGGGGCTGGAGACCCAGTACTTC.

A few counts support this clonotype. In nucleotides, the CDR3 is TGTGCCAGCAGGTGGGGCAGGTTGAGCTCTGGAAACACCATATATTTT. As protein: CASRWGRLSSGNTIYF. V and J are TRBV12-3 or TRBV12-4 and TRBJ1-3; TRBD1 might be the D (5 bases). V was cut by 6 bases and J by 0 bases, with 15 bases left in between. CDR3 size: 16 residues.